This TCR beta chain emerged from a study of OX40 agonist ivuxolimab in advanced cancers. Study-level information: Every 2 weeks, patients got intravenous ivuxolimab at one of six dose levels (0.01-10 mg/kg). Study findings and constraints: Clonal expansion among partial responders at 0.1-3.0 mg/kg ranked near the lowest. There were also nonresponders showing low normalized T-cell clonal expansion.

Autoimmune disease history or systemic immunosuppression meant exclusion. The assay was immunoSEQ multiplex PCR, and TCRdb's table has in-frame clones only and misses some. The data contain almost 80,000 clones, 84% of them singletons. This clone has only a few counts. The antigen remains unidentified. The ends were cut back, 5 bases at V and 0 bases at J, with 10 bases in the middle. CDR1 and CDR2 (germline): SEHNR, FQNEAQ (reference sequence). The CDR3 has 14 amino acids. Source: CD4+ or CD8+ T cells sorted from blood, taken in a trial of the OX40 agonist ivuxolimab. The sequence came from an adult with an advanced solid tumor such as melanoma, head and neck, liver or kidney cancer. The chain combines TRBV7-9 with TRBJ1-1; D is perhaps TRBD1 (6 bases). CDR3 loop: CASSRGAMNTEAFF. DNA for the CDR3: TGTGCCAGCAGCCGGGGGGCTATGAACACTGAAGCTTTCTTT.